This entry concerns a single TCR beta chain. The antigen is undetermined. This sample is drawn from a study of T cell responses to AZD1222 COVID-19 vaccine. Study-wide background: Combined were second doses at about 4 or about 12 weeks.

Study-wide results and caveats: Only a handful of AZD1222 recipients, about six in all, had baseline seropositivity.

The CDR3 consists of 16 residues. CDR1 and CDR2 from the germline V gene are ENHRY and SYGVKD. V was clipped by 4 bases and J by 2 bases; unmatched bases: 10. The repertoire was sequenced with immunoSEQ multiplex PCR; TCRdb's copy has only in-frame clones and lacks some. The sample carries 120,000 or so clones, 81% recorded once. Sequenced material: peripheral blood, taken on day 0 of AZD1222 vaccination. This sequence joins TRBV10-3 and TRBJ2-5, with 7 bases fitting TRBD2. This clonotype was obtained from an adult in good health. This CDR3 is CAISAFSGGNQETQYF. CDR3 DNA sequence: TGTGCCATCAGTGCTTTTTCCGGGGGGAATCAAGAGACCCAGTACTTC.